The source of this T cell receptor beta chain is a study of post-analysis software for immune sequencing data. Study-wide context: Disease trajectories encompassed relapsing-remitting, secondary progressive and progressive-relapsing multiple sclerosis. Study results and limitations: Significantly lower normalized Chao1 diversity was seen in multiple sclerosis patients than in controls. About 5 TRBV segments occurring more often in patients than controls included TRBV5-6, TRBV5-1 and TRBV20-1.

Turning to this clonotype: As yet, its antigen is unknown. The junction and the germline gene differ at one end; a read error may be behind it.

Tagging with unique molecular identifiers was a feature of the TCR beta cDNA libraries. TCRdb independently ran MiXCR on the PCR reads; one entry per CDR3 protein. The top ten clones hold 13% of a sample with some 370,000 distinct CDR3 sequences, roughly 38% of them seen once. Germline assignment: CDR1 MNHNY and CDR2 SVGAGI (reference sequence). The CDR3 runs 14 residues. The J gene is TRBJ2-7, the V gene TRBV6-6; the D gene is possibly TRBD1 (5 bases). The TCR originated in a girl between 5 and 17 years old with multiple sclerosis. The sample taken for sequencing was blood. The CDR3 sequence is CTSSFPDSGIEQYF. The CDR3 nucleotides read TGTACCAGCAGTTTTCCAGACAGTGGGATCGAGCAGTACTTC.